The 8 T cell receptor beta chains given below trace back to one sample, sequenced in a study of Graves' ophthalmopathy and Graves' hyperthyroidism. Transcripts of RNA were the source for amplifying TCR beta CDR3 regions. HTBI primers primed a first-round RT-PCR, and a second-round multiplex PCR followed. TCRdb called the multiplex PCR reads again in MiXCR, with one record for every CDR3 protein. The table shows 900,000 to 1,200,000 distinct CDR3 sequences, with around a third occurring only once. Sequencing was carried out using peripheral blood or thyroid tissue (not recorded which). These receptors came from an adult man with Graves' hyperthyroidism.

The chain is built from TRBV6-4 and TRBJ1-2; tentatively, D is TRBD1 (6 bases). The CDR3 has 14 amino acids. Germline-derived CDR1 and CDR2 are MRHNA and SNTAGT. Trimming pared 5 bases from V and 5 bases from J, leaving 15 bases between. The CDR3 DNA reads as TGTGCCAGCAGTACGGCCGGGACAACTTATGGCTACACCTTC. Its translation: CASSTAGTTYGYTF.

As to this clonotype: Being one base from a much bigger clone, this may be a read error. The gene calls are TRBV12-3 or TRBV12-4 and TRBJ2-5; D might be TRBD2 (5 bases). The CDR3 runs to 14 residues. Trimming stripped 6 bases from V and 4 bases from J, with 15 bases between. In DNA form, the CDR3 reads TGTGCCAGCAGCCAGACGGGATTGGCAGAGACCCAGTACTTC. This translates into CASSQTGLAETQYF.

This clonotype appeared once. CDR3 protein: CASSPGQATNEKLFF. The CDR3 bases are TGTGCCAGCAGCCCCGGACAGGCCACTAATGAAAAACTGTTTTTT. The V gene is TRBV5-5, the J gene TRBJ1-4; TRBD1 matches 7 bases. The CDR3 runs 15 residues. Germline V gene lookup returns CDR1 SGHKS and CDR2 YYEKEE (reference sequence). V trimming: 4 bases; J trimming: 2 bases; junction bases outside the gene matches: 5.

Of note for this clonotype: The junction departs from germline at one end; a sequencing error may be responsible. V gene TRBV7-8 combines with J gene TRBJ1-1; a weak D match, TRBD1 (6 bases). The length of the CDR3 is 15 residues. The germline V gene encodes CDR1 SGHVS and CDR2 FQNEAQ. The CDR3 DNA reads as TGCGCCAGCAGTGAGCCCGCGGGGGGCGACACTGAAGCTTTCTTT. It yields the protein CASSEPAGGDTEAFF. Using reference TRBV7-8 and TRBJ1-1 for the parts outside the CDR3, the full variable domain is GAGVSQSPRYKVAKRGQDVALRCDPISGHVSLFWYQQALGQGPEFLTYFQNEAQLDKSGLPSDRFFAERPEGSVSTLKIQRTQQEDSAVYLCASSEPAGGDTEAFFGQGTRLTVV.

The DNA of the CDR3 is TGTGCCAGCAGCTACCGGGCCCTAACTAACTATGGCTACACCTTC. Amino acid sequence: CASSYRALTNYGYTF. The chain joins TRBV7-8 to TRBJ1-2, with D uncertain. The V gene's germline CDR1 is SGHVS and CDR2 FQNEAQ. V was clipped by 4 bases and J by 0 bases, with 12 bases between them. This CDR3 comprises 15 residues.

At least ten counts were recorded for this clonotype. V and J are TRBV19 and TRBJ2-7, with 7 bases that match TRBD1. V shed 3 bases and J 3 bases; nucleotides not matched to a gene: 8. The CDR3 is made up of 15 amino acids. Per the germline V gene, CDR1 is LNHDA and CDR2 is SQIVND (reference sequence). The CDR3 bases are TGTGCCAGTAGTATGCCCCACAGGGGTATCTACGAGCAGTACTTC. The encoded protein is CASSMPHRGIYEQYF. Drawing the rest from reference TRBV19 and TRBJ2-7, the complete variable domain is DGGITQSPKYLFRKEGQNVTLSCEQNLNHDAMYWYRQDPGQGLRLIYYSQIVNDFQKGDIAEGYSVSREKKESFPLTVTSAQKNPTAFYLCASSMPHRGIYEQYFGPGTRLTVT.

This clonotype was counted ten times or more. The chain has TRBV5-6 and TRBJ1-2; 10 bases map to TRBD1. This CDR3 has 14 residues. V was clipped by 2 bases and J by 8 bases; unmatched bases: 6. The germline gives CDR1 SGHDT, CDR2 YYEEEE. Here the CDR3 DNA reads TGTGCCAGCAGCTTACGGGACAGGGGACGAGGCTACACCTTC. Translating it yields CASSLRDRGRGYTF.

This clonotype has a count of ten or more. The chain combines TRBV5-1 with TRBJ1-5; maybe TRBD1 (5 bases). The length of the CDR3 is 15 residues. Between the trimmed V and J ends, which lost 4 bases and 0 bases, there was a span of 11 bases. CDR1 is SGHRS, CDR2 YFSETQ, per germline. The CDR3 sequence is CASSAGPDSNQPQHF. The CDR3, as DNA: TGCGCCAGCAGCGCGGGGCCTGATAGCAATCAGCCCCAGCATTTT.